This T cell receptor beta chain came from a study of spatial heterogeneity in lung cancer. Overall study: The study consistently detected more beta-chain than alpha-chain sequences. Every unique TCR and UMI combination, on average, appeared more than ten times in raw reads.

Noted time point: sample taken at primary tumor resection. Whole RNA came from tumor, nontumor lung or frozen PBMC and was sequenced without being sorted. The donors were about 72 patients with non-small cell lung cancer that was early-stage and untreated. The CDR3 loop spans 15 amino acids. The germline gives CDR1 SGHTA, CDR2 FQGNSA. Every cDNA TCR molecule received its own unique molecular identifier. MiXCR, applied by TCRdb to the 5' RACE reads, yields one record per CDR3 protein. The sample has thousands of distinct CDR3 sequences; 3.5% to 5% are singletons. The sample holds a few counts of this clonotype. At one end the junction does not follow the germline gene, possibly because of a read error. This beta chain is an off-target read within a library intended for alpha chains, so its frequency means little.

This clonotype was sampled from a male donor with early-stage non-small cell lung cancer. Sequencing was performed on PBMCs, taken at surgery. This sequence joins TRBV7-2 and TRBJ1-2; D might be TRBD1 (6 bases). CDR3 DNA: TGTGCCAGCAGCTTAGCGAGGCAACACGGGGGGCGCAATGCCTTC. Protein product: CASSLARQHGGRNAF. Full variable domain (outside the CDR3, taken from reference TRBV7-2 and TRBJ1-2): GAGVSQSPSNKVTEKGKDVELRCDPISGHTALYWYRQSLGQGLEFLIYFQGNSAPDKSGLPSDRFSAERTGGSVSTLTIQRTQQEDSAVYLCASSLARQHGGRNAFGSGTRLTVV.